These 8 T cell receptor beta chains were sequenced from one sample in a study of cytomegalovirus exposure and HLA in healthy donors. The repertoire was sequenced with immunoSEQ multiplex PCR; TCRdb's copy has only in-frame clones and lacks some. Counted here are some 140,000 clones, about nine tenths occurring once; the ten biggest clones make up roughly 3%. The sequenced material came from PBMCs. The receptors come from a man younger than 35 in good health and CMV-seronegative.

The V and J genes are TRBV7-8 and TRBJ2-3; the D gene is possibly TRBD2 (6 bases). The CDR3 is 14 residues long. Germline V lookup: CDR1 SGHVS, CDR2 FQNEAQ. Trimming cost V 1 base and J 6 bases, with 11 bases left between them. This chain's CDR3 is CASSLGGDGDTQYF. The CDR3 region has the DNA TGTGCCAGCAGCTTAGGCGGGGACGGGGATACGCAGTATTTT. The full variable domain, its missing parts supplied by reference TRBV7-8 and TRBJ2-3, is GAGVSQSPRYKVAKRGQDVALRCDPISGHVSLFWYQQALGQGPEFLTYFQNEAQLDKSGLPSDRFFAERPEGSVSTLKIQRTQQEDSAVYLCASSLGGDGDTQYFGPGTRLTVL.

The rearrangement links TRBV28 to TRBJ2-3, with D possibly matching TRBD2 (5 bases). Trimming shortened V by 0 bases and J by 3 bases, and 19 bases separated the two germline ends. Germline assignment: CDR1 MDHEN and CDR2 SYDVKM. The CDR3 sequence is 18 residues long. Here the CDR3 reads CASSLWGIYTGNTDTQYF. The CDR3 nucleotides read TGTGCCAGCAGTTTATGGGGGATCTACACGGGGAATACAGATACGCAGTATTTT. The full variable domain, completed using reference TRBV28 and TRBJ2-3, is DVKVTQSSRYLVKRTGEKVFLECVQDMDHENMFWYRQDPGLGLRLIYFSYDVKMKEKGDIPEGYSVSREKKERFSLILESASTNQTSMYLCASSLWGIYTGNTDTQYFGPGTRLTVL.

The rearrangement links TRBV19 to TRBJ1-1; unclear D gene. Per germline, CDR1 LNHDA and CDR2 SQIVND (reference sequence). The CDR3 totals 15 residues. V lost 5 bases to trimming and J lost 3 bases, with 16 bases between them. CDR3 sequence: CASSPSGELYTEAFF. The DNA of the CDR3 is TGTGCCAGTAGTCCATCAGGTGAACTCTACACTGAAGCTTTCTTT.

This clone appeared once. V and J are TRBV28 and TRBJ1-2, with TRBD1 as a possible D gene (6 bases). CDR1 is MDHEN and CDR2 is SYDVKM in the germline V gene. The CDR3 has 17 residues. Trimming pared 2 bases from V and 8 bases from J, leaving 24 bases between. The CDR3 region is CASSLAPASRGAEGYTF. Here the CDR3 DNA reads TGTGCCAGCAGTTTAGCCCCGGCCAGTCGGGGGGCGGAGGGCTACACCTTC.

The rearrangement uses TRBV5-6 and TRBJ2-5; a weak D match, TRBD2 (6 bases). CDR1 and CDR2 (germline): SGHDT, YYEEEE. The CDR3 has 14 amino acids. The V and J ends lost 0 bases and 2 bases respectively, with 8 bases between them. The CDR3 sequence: CASSLGTIQETQYF. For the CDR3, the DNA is TGTGCCAGCAGCTTGGGGACTATTCAAGAGACCCAGTACTTC.

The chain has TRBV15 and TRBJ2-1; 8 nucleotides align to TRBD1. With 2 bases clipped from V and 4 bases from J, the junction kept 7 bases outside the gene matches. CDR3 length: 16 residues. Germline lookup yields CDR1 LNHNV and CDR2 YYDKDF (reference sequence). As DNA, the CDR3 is TGTGCCACCAGCAGACCCGGACAGGGCTCGTACAATGAGCAGTTCTTC. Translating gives CATSRPGQGSYNEQFF.

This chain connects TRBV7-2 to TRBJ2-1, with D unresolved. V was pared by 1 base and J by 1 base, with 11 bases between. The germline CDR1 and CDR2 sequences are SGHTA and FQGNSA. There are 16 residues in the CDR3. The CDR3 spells CASSLGLPSSYNEQFF. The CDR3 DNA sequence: TGTGCCAGCAGCTTAGGACTCCCCAGTTCCTACAATGAGCAGTTCTTC.

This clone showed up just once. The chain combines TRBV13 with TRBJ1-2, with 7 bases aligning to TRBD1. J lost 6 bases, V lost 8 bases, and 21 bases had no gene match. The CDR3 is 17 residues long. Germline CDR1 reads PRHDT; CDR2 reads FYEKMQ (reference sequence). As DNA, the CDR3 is TGTGCCAGCCATGAAGCCCCTCCAGGACAGGTTACGAATGGCTACACCTTC. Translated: CASHEAPPGQVTNGYTF. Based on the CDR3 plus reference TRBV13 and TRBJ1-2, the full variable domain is AAGVIQSPRHLIKEKRETATLKCYPIPRHDTVYWYQQGPGQDPQFLISFYEKMQSDKGSIPDRFSAQQFSDYHSELNMSSLELGDSALYFCASHEAPPGQVTNGYTFGSGTRLTVV.